These T cell receptor beta chains were read from a single sample in a study of blood T cell repertoires in COVID-19. Libraries were prepared by immunoSEQ multiplex PCR; TCRdb keeps only in-frame clonotypes and omits some of them. This sample yields about 200,000 clones, of which roughly 90% are seen a single time; 0.5% to 0.65% belongs to the top ten. The sequenced sample was peripheral blood. The source of these receptors is a man aged 50 to 60 with acute or convalescent COVID-19. The CDR3 runs from the conserved cysteine through the conserved F or W.

TRBJ2-3,TRBV3-1/TRBV3-2,CASSQGTSGVTQYF
TRBJ1-5,TRBV6-2/TRBV6-3,CASSYRGLQPQHF
TRBJ2-5,TRBV7-2,CASSPGAGQETQYF
TRBJ2-3,TRBV4-1,CASSLGQGVDTQYF
TRBJ2-2,TRBV19,CASNSDRYTGELFF
TRBJ1-1,TRBV6-5,CASSSGVMNTEAFF
TRBJ2-1,TRBV19,CASSFRTEGYNEQFF
TRBJ2-1,TRBV6-4,CASRRDRDSYNEQFF
TRBJ2-7,TRBV28,CASSFDSTYEQYF
TRBJ2-2,TRBV11-3,CASSTNTGELFF
TRBJ2-1,TRBV29-1,CSAGGAYNEQFF
TRBJ1-1,TRBV19,CASSNRNRGVTEAFF
TRBJ2-7,TRBV29-1,CSVSGRLSYEQYF
TRBJ1-2,TRBV28,CASSLSGSNYGYTF
TRBJ1-4,TRBV7-9,CASSQPGQGLEKLFF
TRBJ1-5,TRBV28,CASSLGQANNQPQHF
TRBJ2-3,TRBV27,CASSPTFTGLRYF
TRBJ2-5,TRBV29-1,CSTLSAGGFFETQYF
TRBJ2-3,TRBV14,CASSQAPASEYTDTQYF
TRBJ1-2,TRBV6-2/TRBV6-3,CASSYSLRDSDGYTF
TRBJ2-3,TRBV7-2,CASSFTGVAGEGTQYF
TRBJ1-2,TRBV4-1,CASSHRDSNYGYTF
TRBJ2-5,TRBV18,CASSPRSGETQYF
TRBJ2-2,TRBV5-1,CASTGLAVMNTGELFF
TRBJ1-2,TRBV7-9,CASSPRQSGYGYTF
TRBJ1-3,TRBV30,CAWDRAAGNTIYF
TRBJ1-6,TRBV3-1/TRBV3-2,CASRPRGLDNSPLHF
TRBJ2-7,TRBV20-1,CSASNRGRYEQYF
TRBJ1-6,TRBV5-1,CASSATGQGGSPLHF
TRBJ1-5,TRBV28,CASSLSDRLNQPQHF
TRBJ1-1,TRBV27,CASSLSIRLTTYTEAFF
TRBJ1-2,TRBV7-5,CARSNREARGDNYGYTF
TRBJ2-1,TRBV19,CASNPLAGGYNEQFF
TRBJ2-1,TRBV7-3,CASSLHPGYNEQFF
TRBJ2-7,TRBV7-2,CASSLASGRAKTGQYF
TRBJ2-7,TRBV20-1,CSAAGAYEQYF
TRBJ1-5,TRBV5-8,CASSSGVESNQPQHF
TRBJ2-1,TRBV29-1,CSLLQSSYNEQFF
TRBJ1-2,TRBV11-2,CASSLPDQTGPPWGYTF
TRBJ2-1,TRBV5-4,CASSDPSGGANEQFF
TRBJ2-7,TRBV6-5,CASSSTRGGIYEQYF
TRBJ2-2,TRBV7-9,CASSSSGAADHTGELFF
TRBJ1-2,TRBV5-6,CASSWTGQGVNYGYTF
TRBJ2-3,TRBV30,CAGGPGGSDTQYF
TRBJ1-1,TRBV15,CATSREGQGNTEAFF
TRBJ2-1,TRBV4-3,CASSQDSSSYNEQFF
TRBJ1-5,TRBV27,CASSLGSGNQPQHF
TRBJ2-2,TRBV9,CASSPRGGAGELFF
TRBJ2-3,TRBV29-1,CSVEEYSGQDSTDTQYF
TRBJ2-2,TRBV10-3,CAISDLDRKVTGELFF
TRBJ2-3,TRBV19,CASSMWPGLAGADTQYF